The rows below give T cell receptor beta chains drawn from one sample of a study of cytomegalovirus exposure and HLA in healthy donors. Assay used: immunoSEQ multiplex PCR; TCRdb lists only in-frame clones, some missing. The sample carries some 170,000 clones, 82% recorded once. The sample was PBMCs. All receptors come from a girl aged 10 to 17 in good health and CMV-seropositive. CDR3s include the opening cysteine and the closing phenylalanine or tryptophan. The order of the fields is clone size, J gene, V gene, D gene, CDR3 protein, CDR3 DNA. D genes are given only for firm matches. Size is omitted from some rows. Given values are once, few, many or a class for expanded clones.

-,TRBJ1-1,TRBV9,-,CASSPGLNTEAFF,TGTGCCAGCAGCCCGGGGTTGAACACTGAAGCTTTCTTT
once,TRBJ2-7,TRBV19,TRBD1,CASSIPGQDYEQYF,TGTGCCAGTAGTATCCCGGGACAGGACTACGAGCAGTACTTC
-,TRBJ2-5,TRBV28,TRBD1,CASRAWDSQETQYF,TGTGCCAGCAGAGCCTGGGACAGCCAAGAGACCCAGTACTTC
-,TRBJ1-4,TRBV5-1,-,CASSLVAGEGEKLFF,TGCGCCAGCAGCTTGGTAGCGGGAGAAGGTGAAAAACTGTTTTTT
-,TRBJ1-1,TRBV5-1,TRBD1,CASSLRGTGVTEAFF,TGCGCCAGCAGCTTGAGAGGGACAGGGGTGACTGAAGCTTTCTTT
once,TRBJ2-3,TRBV7-2,-,CASSRASTHTDTQYF,TGTGCCAGCAGCCGGGCTAGCACCCACACAGATACGCAGTATTTT
-,TRBJ1-2,TRBV28,-,CASRGWGDGYTF,TGTGCCAGCAGGGGGTGGGGGGATGGCTACACCTTC
-,TRBJ2-1,TRBV11-2,TRBD2,CASSLVSSGRGNEQFF,TGTGCCAGCAGCTTAGTGTCTAGCGGGAGGGGGAATGAGCAGTTCTTC
-,TRBJ2-1,TRBV2,TRBD2,CASSDGTSGDNEQFF,TGTGCCAGCAGTGACGGGACTAGCGGGGACAATGAGCAGTTCTTC
-,TRBJ2-3,TRBV28,-,CASSLSGSTDTQYF,TGTGCCAGCAGTTTATCCGGGAGCACAGATACGCAGTATTTT